This entry features one TCR beta chain sequence. As yet, its antigen is unknown. This sample was taken from a study of post-analysis software for immune sequencing data. About the research overall: Clinical courses comprised relapsing-remitting, secondary progressive and progressive-relapsing multiple sclerosis. Study outcomes and limitations: With TRBV5-6, TRBV5-1 and TRBV20-1 included, about five TRBV segments were more frequent in patients than in controls. Samples from one preparation batch, clustered by F measure, grouped strongly together. Relative to controls, patients with multiple sclerosis showed significantly lower normalized Chao1 diversity.

Unique-molecular-identifier-tagged TCR beta cDNA libraries were used. TCRdb recomputed calls from the PCR reads with MiXCR, one row per CDR3 protein. The data contain roughly 650,000 distinct CDR3 sequences, more than 50% of them seen just once; the ten biggest clones take up approximately 10%. In germline, CDR1 is DFQATT, CDR2 SNEGSKA (reference sequence). V gave up 3 bases and J gave up 4 bases, with 18 bases separating them. The length of the CDR3 is 15 residues. Sequenced material: blood. The chain carries TRBV20-1 and TRBJ1-2; D remains ambiguous. The sequence derives from a girl aged 2 to 9 with multiple sclerosis. Written as DNA, the CDR3 is TGCAGTGCTAGGGGTCCGAACTACCCTAGCTATGGCTACACCTTC. Translated, it gives CSARGPNYPSYGYTF.